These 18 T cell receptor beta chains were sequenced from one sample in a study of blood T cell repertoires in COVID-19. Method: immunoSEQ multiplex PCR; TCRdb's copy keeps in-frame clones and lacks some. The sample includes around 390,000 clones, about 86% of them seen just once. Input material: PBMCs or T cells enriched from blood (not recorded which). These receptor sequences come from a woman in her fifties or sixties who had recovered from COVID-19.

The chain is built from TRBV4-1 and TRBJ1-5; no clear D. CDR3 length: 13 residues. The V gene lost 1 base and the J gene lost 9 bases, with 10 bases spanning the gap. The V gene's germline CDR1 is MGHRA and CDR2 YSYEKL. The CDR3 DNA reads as TGCGCCAGCAGCCAAGGAGGAACGGCGCCCCAGCATTTT. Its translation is CASSQGGTAPQHF.

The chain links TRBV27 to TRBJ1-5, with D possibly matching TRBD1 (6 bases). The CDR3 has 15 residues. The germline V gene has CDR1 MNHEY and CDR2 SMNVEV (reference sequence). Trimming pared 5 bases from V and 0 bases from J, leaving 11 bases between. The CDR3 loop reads CASSPGTTSNQPQHF. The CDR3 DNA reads TGTGCCAGCAGTCCCGGGACAACTAGCAATCAGCCCCAGCATTTT.

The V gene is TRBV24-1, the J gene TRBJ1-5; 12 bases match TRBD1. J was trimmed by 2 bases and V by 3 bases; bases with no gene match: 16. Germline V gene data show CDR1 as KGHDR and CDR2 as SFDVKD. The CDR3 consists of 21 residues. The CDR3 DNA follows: TGTGCCACCAGTGATCCGGCTCCGGGACAGGGGGCTCGGGAAGGCAATCAGCCCCAGCATTTT. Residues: CATSDPAPGQGAREGNQPQHF.

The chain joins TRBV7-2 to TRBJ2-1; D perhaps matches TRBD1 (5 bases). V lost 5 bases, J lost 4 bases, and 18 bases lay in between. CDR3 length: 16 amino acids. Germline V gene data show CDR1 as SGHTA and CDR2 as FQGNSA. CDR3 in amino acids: CASSPTTDSLYNEQFF. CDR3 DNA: TGTGCCAGCAGCCCGACGACAGATTCCTTATACAATGAGCAGTTCTTC. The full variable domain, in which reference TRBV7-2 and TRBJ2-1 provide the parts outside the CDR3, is GAGVSQSPSNKVTEKGKDVELRCDPISGHTALYWYRQSLGQGLEFLIYFQGNSAPDKSGLPSDRFSAERTGGSVSTLTIQRTQQEDSAVYLCASSPTTDSLYNEQFFGPGTRLTVL.

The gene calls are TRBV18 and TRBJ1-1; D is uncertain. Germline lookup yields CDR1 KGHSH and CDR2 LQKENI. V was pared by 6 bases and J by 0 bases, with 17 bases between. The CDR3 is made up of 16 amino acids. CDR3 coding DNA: TGTGCCAGCTCCCCGAGAACACAGTCCATGAACACTGAAGCTTTCTTT. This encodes CASSPRTQSMNTEAFF.

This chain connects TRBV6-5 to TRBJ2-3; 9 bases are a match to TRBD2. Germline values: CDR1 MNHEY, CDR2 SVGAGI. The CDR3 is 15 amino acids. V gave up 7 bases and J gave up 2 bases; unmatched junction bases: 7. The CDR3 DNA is TGTGCCAGCAAGGGGCTAGCGGGGCCCACAGATACGCAGTATTTT. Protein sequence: CASKGLAGPTDTQYF.

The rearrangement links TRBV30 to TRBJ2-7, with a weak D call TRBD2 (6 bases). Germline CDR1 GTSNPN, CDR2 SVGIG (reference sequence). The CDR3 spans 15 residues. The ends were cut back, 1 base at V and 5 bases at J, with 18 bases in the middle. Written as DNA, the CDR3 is TGTGCCTGGAGTGCCAAGGCCGGGAGAGGCGACGAGCAGTACTTC. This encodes CAWSAKAGRGDEQYF.

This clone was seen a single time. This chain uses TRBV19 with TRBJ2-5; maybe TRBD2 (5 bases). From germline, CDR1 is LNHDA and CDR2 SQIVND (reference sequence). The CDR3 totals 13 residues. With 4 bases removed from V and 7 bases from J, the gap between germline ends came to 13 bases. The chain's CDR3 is CASSTTDRGTQYF. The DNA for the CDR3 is TGTGCCAGTAGTACCACGGACCGGGGGACCCAGTACTTC.

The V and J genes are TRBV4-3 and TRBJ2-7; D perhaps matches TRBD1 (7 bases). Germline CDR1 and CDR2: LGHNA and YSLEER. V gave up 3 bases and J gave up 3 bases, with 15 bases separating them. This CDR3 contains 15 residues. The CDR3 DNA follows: TGCGCCAGCAGCCACGACAGGGACTGGAACTACGAGCAGTACTTC. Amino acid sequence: CASSHDRDWNYEQYF.

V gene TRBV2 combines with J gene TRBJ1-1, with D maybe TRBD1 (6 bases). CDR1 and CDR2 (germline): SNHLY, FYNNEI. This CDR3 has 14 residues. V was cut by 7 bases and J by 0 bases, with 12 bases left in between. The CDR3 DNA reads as TGTGCCAGCACCCGACAGGAGCTGAACACTGAAGCTTTCTTT. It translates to CASTRQELNTEAFF.

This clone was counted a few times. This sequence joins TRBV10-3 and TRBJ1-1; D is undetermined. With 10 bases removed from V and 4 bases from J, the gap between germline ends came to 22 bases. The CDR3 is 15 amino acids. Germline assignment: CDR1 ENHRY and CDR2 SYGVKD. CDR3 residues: CASRRGFGTGTEAFF. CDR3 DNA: TGTGCCAGCCGACGAGGCTTCGGTACGGGCACTGAAGCTTTCTTT.

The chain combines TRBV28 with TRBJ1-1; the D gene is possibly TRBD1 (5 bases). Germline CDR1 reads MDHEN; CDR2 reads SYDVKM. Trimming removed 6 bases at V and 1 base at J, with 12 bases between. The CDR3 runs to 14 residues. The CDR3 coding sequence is TGTGCCAGCAGCCCGGACATGGCGAACACTGAAGCTTTCTTT. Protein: CASSPDMANTEAFF.

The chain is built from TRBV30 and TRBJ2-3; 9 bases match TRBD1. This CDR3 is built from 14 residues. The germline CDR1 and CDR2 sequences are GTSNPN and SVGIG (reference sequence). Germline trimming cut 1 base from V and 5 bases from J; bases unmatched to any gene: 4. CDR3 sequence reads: CAWSGTGVRDTQYF. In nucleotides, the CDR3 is TGTGCCTGGAGTGGGACAGGGGTAAGAGATACGCAGTATTTT.

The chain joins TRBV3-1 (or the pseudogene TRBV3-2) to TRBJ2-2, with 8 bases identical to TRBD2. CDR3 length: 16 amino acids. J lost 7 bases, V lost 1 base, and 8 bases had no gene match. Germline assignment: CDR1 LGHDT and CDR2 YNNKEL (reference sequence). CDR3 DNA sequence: TGTGCCAGCAGCCAAGGATTCCGGGGGGGAAGCGGGGAGCTGTTTTTT. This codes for CASSQGFRGGSGELFF.

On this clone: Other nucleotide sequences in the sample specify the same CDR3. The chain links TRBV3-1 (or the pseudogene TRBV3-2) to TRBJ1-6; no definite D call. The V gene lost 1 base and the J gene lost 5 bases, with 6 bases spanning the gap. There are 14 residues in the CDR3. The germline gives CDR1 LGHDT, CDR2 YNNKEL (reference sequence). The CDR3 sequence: CASSQGQDNSPLHF. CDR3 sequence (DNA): TGTGCCAGCAGCCAAGGTCAGGATAATTCACCCCTCCACTTT.

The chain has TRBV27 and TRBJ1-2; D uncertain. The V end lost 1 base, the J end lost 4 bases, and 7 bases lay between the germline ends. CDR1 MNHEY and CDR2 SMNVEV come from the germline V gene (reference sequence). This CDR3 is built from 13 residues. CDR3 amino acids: CASSLYGSYGYTF. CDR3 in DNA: TGTGCCAGCAGTTTATATGGGAGCTATGGCTACACCTTC.

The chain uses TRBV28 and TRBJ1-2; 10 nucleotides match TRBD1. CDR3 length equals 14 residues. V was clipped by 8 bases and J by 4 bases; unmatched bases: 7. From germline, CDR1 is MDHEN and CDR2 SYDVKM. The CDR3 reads CASRTGTGAYGYTF. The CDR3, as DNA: TGTGCCAGCCGTACCGGGACAGGGGCCTATGGCTACACCTTC.

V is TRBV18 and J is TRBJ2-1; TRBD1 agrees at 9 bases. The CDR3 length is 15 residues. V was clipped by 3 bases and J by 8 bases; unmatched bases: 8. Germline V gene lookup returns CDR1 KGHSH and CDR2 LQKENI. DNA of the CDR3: TGTGCCAGCTCACCCTACAGGGGGCTAGGCGATGAGCAGTTCTTC. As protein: CASSPYRGLGDEQFF.